This T cell receptor beta chain was observed in a study of T-cell reconstitution after alpha-beta-depleted transplantation in children. Study-level results: About two months after transplant, alpha-beta T cells reportedly came from several hundred expanded graft clones. The high TCRbeta diversity at day 60 in some patients came from surviving recipient T cells and thymic progenitors.

In regard to this clonotype: Its target is unknown.

V shed 3 bases and J shed 6 bases, with 15 bases lying between them. Germline CDR1 and CDR2: SGHVS and FNYEAQ. The length of the CDR3 is 14 residues. Unique molecular identifiers were incorporated when the TCRbeta library was constructed. TCRdb reprocessed the PCR reads with MiXCR, giving one entry per CDR3 protein. The repertoire includes about 420,000 distinct CDR3 sequences, roughly 17% of them detected once, and 25% to 35% sits in the top ten. This sequence joins TRBV7-6 and TRBJ2-7; tentatively, D is TRBD1 (6 bases). The material sequenced was PBMCs, mostly from graft donor cells, taken 360 days after TCRalphabeta/CD19-depleted stem cell transplant. This TCR derives from a boy in the first two years of life who had a stem cell transplant for Wiskott-Aldrich syndrome, so the T cells may come from the graft donor. DNA for the CDR3: TGTGCCAGCAGCTTGAAACCAGGGGCCCTCGAGCAGTACTTC. Its protein is CASSLKPGALEQYF.